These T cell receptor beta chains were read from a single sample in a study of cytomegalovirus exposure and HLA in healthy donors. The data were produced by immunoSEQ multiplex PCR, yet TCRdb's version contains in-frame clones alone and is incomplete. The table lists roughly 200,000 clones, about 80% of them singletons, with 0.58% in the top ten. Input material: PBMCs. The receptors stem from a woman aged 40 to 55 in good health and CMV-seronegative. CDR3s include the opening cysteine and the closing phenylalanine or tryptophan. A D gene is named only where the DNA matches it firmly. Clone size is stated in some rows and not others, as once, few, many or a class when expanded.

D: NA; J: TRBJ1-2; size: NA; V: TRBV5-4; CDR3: CASSRSGFGGYTF; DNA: TGTGCCAGCAGCCGCTCGGGGTTTGGGGGCTACACCTTC
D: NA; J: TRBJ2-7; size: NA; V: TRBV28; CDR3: CASSSFYEQYF; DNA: TGTGCCAGCAGTTCCTTCTACGAGCAGTACTTC
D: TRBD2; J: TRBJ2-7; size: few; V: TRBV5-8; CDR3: CASSSLTSGGSYEQYF; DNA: TGTGCCAGCAGCTCGCTTACTAGCGGGGGGTCCTACGAGCAGTACTTC
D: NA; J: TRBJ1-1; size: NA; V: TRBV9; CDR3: CASSVAQHTEAFF; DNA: TGTGCCAGCAGCGTAGCACAACACACTGAAGCTTTCTTT
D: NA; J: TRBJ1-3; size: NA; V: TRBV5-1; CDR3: CASSSAGGQLNTIYF; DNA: TGCGCCAGCAGCTCCGCGGGGGGCCAACTAAACACCATATATTTT
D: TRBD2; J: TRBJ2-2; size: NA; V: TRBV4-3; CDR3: CASSHGTSGGTGELFF; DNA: TGCGCCAGCAGCCACGGGACTAGCGGTGGGACCGGGGAGCTGTTTTTT
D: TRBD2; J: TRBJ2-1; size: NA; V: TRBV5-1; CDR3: CASSTLAGGVYNEQFF; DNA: TGCGCCAGCAGCACATTAGCGGGGGGGGTCTACAATGAGCAGTTCTTC
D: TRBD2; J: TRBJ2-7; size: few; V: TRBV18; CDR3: CASSPLQRGGLEQYF; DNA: TGTGCCAGCTCACCACTTCAGCGGGGGGGCCTCGAGCAGTACTTC
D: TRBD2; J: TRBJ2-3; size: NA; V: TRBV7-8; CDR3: CASSYRLAGEGHTQYF; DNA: TGTGCCAGCAGCTACCGACTAGCGGGGGAGGGACATACGCAGTATTTT
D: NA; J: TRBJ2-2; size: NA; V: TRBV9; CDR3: CASSLDTVTGELFF; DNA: TGTGCCAGCAGCCTGGACACGGTCACCGGGGAGCTGTTTTTT
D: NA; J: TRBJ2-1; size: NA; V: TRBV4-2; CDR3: CASSQVKTGGAGGEQFF; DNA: TGTGCCAGCAGCCAAGTGAAGACTGGGGGGGCGGGTGGTGAGCAGTTCTTC
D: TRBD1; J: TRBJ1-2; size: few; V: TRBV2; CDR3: CASSDRTRTGKGYTF; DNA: TGTGCCAGCAGCGATCGCACCCGGACAGGGAAGGGCTACACCTTC
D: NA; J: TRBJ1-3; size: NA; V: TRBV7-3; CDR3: CASSEGTGNTIYF; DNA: TGTGCCAGCAGCGAGGGGACAGGAAACACCATATATTTT
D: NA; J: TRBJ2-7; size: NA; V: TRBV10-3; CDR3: CAIKGENRIGEQYF; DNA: TGTGCCATCAAGGGGGAGAACAGAATCGGCGAGCAGTACTTC
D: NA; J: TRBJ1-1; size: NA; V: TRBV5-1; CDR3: CASSLGEGKRAFF; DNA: TGCGCCAGCAGCTTAGGGGAGGGGAAGAGGGCTTTCTTT
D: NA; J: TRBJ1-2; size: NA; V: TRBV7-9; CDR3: CASSLAAGNIGYTF; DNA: TGTGCCAGCAGCTTAGCCGCAGGGAATATTGGCTACACCTTC
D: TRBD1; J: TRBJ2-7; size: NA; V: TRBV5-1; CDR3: CASSISGTGQGEQYF; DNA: TGCGCCAGCAGCATATCCGGGACAGGACAAGGTGAGCAGTACTTC
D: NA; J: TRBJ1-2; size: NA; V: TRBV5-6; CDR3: CASSLANSGAHAF; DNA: TGTGCCAGCAGCTTGGCCAATTCAGGGGCACACGCCTTC
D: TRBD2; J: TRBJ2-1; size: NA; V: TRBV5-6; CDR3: CASSLAGVAGGAYNEQFF; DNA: TGTGCCAGCAGCTTGGCCGGGGTAGCGGGGGGTGCCTACAATGAGCAGTTCTTC
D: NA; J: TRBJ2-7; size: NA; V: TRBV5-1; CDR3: CASSSTTGDLSEQYF; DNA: TGCGCCAGCAGCTCTACCACGGGGGACCTCTCCGAGCAGTACTTC
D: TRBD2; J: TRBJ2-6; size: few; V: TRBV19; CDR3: CASSPWGGSGANVLTF; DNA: TGTGCCAGTAGTCCCTGGGGGGGTTCTGGGGCCAACGTCCTGACTTTC
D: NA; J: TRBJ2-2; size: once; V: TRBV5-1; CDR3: CASSLSRVGTGELFF; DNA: TGCGCCAGCAGCTTAAGCAGGGTCGGGACCGGGGAGCTGTTTTTT
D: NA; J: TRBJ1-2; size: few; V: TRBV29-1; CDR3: CSVEEEQSYGYTF; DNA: TGCAGCGTTGAAGAGGAACAGAGCTATGGCTACACCTTC
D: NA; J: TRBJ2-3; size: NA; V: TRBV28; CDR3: CASSPIPGRATQYF; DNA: TGTGCCAGCAGTCCAATACCTGGGCGGGCTACGCAGTATTTT
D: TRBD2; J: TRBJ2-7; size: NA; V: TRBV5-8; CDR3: CASSFPGGLAYEQYF; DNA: TGTGCCAGCAGCTTCCCGGGAGGGTTGGCCTACGAGCAGTACTTC
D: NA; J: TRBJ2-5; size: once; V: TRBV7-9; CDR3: CASSFSGEETQYF; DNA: TGTGCCAGCAGCTTCTCAGGCGAAGAGACCCAGTACTTC
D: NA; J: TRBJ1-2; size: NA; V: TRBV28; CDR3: CASSRQVGPRGAGYTF; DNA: TGTGCCAGCAGTAGACAGGTTGGTCCCAGGGGCGCTGGCTACACCTTC
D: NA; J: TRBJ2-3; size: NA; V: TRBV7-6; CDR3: CASGLWSDTQYF; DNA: TGTGCCAGCGGCCTTTGGTCGGATACGCAGTATTTT
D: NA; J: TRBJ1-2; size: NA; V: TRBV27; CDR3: CASSLYGQTLNYGYPF; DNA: TGTGCCAGCAGTTTATATGGACAGACACTTAACTATGGCTACCCCTTC
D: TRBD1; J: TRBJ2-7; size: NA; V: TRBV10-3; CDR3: CAISERDRGDYEQYF; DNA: TGTGCCATCAGTGAACGGGACAGGGGGGACTACGAGCAGTACTTC
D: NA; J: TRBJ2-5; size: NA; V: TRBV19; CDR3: CASSQGRGETQYF; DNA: TGTGCCAGTAGTCAGGGAAGGGGAGAGACCCAGTACTTC
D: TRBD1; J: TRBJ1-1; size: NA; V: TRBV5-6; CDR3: CASSSGQAGTEAFF; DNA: TGTGCCAGCAGCTCTGGACAGGCAGGGACTGAAGCTTTCTTT
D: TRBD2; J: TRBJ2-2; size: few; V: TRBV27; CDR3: CASSFAGGPRELFF; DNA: TGTGCCAGCAGTTTTGCGGGGGGGCCCCGGGAGCTGTTTTTT
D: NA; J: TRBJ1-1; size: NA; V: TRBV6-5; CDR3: CASSYSGTRGIEAFF; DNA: TGTGCCAGCAGTTACTCAGGGACGAGGGGGATTGAAGCTTTCTTT
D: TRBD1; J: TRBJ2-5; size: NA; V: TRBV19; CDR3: CASSPWGTGERETQYF; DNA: TGTGCCAGTAGTCCTTGGGGAACAGGGGAACGAGAGACCCAGTACTTC
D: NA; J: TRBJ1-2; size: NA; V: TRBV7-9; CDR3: CASSVGGVGGYTF; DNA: TGTGCCAGCAGCGTCGGGGGGGTGGGTGGCTACACCTTC
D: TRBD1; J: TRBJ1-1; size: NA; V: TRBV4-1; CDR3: CASSHGTGGMNTEAFF; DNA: TGCGCCAGCAGCCACGGGACAGGGGGGATGAACACTGAAGCTTTCTTT
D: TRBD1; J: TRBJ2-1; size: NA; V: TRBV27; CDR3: CASRRQGNEQFF; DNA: TGTGCCAGCAGAAGACAGGGGAATGAGCAGTTCTTC
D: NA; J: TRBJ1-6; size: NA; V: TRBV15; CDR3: CATKGSITGNSPLHF; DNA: TGTGCCACCAAGGGGTCCATAACGGGTAATTCACCCCTCCACTTT
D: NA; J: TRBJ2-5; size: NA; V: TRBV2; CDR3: CASSGGVGSQETQYF; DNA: TGTGCCAGCAGTGGGGGTGTCGGGAGCCAAGAGACCCAGTACTTC
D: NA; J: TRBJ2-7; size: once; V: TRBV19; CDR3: CASSMERGGGEQYF; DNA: TGTGCCAGTAGTATGGAGAGGGGAGGAGGCGAGCAGTACTTC
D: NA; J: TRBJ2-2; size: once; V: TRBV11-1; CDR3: CASSLAGHNTGELFF; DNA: TGTGCCAGCAGCTTAGCGGGGCATAACACCGGGGAGCTGTTTTTT
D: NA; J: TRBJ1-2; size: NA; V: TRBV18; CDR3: CASSSSVNYGYTF; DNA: TGTGCCAGCTCTTCTTCCGTTAACTATGGCTACACCTTC
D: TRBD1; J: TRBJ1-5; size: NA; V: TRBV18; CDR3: CASTPTGGNQPQHF; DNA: TGTGCCAGCACCCCGACAGGGGGCAATCAGCCCCAGCATTTT
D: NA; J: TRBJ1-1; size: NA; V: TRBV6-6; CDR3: CASSNHKTSNTEAFF; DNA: TGTGCCAGCAGTAACCATAAAACTTCGAACACTGAAGCTTTCTTT
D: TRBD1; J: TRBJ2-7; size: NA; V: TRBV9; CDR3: CASSAGTGASYEQYF; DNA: TGTGCCAGCAGCGCCGGGACAGGCGCCTCCTACGAGCAGTACTTT
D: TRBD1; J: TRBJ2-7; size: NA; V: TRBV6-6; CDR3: CASSYGDRGYEQYF; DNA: TGTGCCAGCAGTTACGGCGACAGGGGCTACGAGCAGTACTTC
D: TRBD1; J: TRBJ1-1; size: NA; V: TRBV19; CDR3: CASSIETGRAFF; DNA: TGTGCCAGTAGTATCGAGACAGGGAGAGCTTTCTTT